The sequence of this T cell receptor beta chain was determined in a study of T cell responses to AZD1222 COVID-19 vaccine. General study results and limits: The study sampled repertoires only after the peak T cell response.

A word on this clone: Its antigen is still unknown.

Here immunoSEQ multiplex PCR was the method, and the copy in TCRdb shows in-frame clones only, minus some. The sample records some 120,000 clones, approximately 92% being singletons. Per germline, CDR1 SGDLS and CDR2 YYNGEE. This CDR3 is 14 amino acids long. V lost 1 base to trimming and J lost 7 bases, with 11 bases between them. The sample was peripheral blood, taken on day 0 of AZD1222 vaccination. J is TRBJ1-4 and V is TRBV9; D gene unclear. The sequence was obtained from an adult in good health. Here the CDR3 DNA reads TGTGCCAGCAGCGTATCGGGGTTAGGTGAAAAACTGTTTTTT. It codes for CASSVSGLGEKLFF. Combining the CDR3 with reference TRBV9 and TRBJ1-4 gives the whole variable domain DSGVTQTPKHLITATGQRVTLRCSPRSGDLSVYWYQQSLDQGLQFLIQYYNGEERAKGNILERFSAQQFPDLHSELNLSSLELGDSALYFCASSVSGLGEKLFFGSGTQLSVL.